This TCR beta chain was found in a study of T cell clones after liver transplantation. The CDR3 is 14 residues long. V was clipped by 3 bases and J by 2 bases; unmatched bases: 5. Germline V lookup: CDR1 SGHRS, CDR2 YFSETQ. TCRdb's table, derived via immunoSEQ multiplex PCR, lists solely in-frame clones and lacks some. Counted here are tens of thousands of clones, 75% to 90% occurring once; the ten biggest clones make up less than 3.5%. The clonotype originates from a human patient who received a liver transplant. Some of these T cells may belong to the graft donor. The material sequenced was CD4+ T cells from blood, taken at the 22-month timepoint. V usage is TRBV5-1 and J usage is TRBJ2-7; 7 bases map to TRBD1. The CDR3 region has the DNA TGCGCCAGCAGCTATGACAGGGACCCCTACGAGCAGTACTTC. The encoded protein is CASSYDRDPYEQYF.